Listed below are T cell receptor beta chains from one sample, sequenced in a study of blood T cells in healthy people across ages. One entry per CDR3 protein results from TCRdb running MiXCR on the 5' RACE reads. Altogether hundreds of thousands of distinct CDR3 sequences are present, more than 50% being singletons, with the ten largest covering around 24%. Sequenced: blood. These receptors all come from a man in his forties in good health. CDR3s include the opening cysteine and the closing phenylalanine or tryptophan. D genes are given only for firm matches. Not all rows give a size; the values are once, few, many and, for expanded clones, a class.

CDR3 protein | CDR3 DNA | D gene | V gene | clone size | J gene
CASSLGGVNPYTGELFF | TGTGCCAGCAGTTTGGGGGGGGTTAATCCTTACACCGGGGAGCTGTTTTTT | TRBD2 | TRBV27 | - | TRBJ2-2
CASTSPGQTYGYTF | TGTGCCAGCACATCTCCGGGACAGACCTATGGCTACACCTTC | TRBD1 | TRBV28 | - | TRBJ1-2
CASSLSLSGTPYYEQYF | TGTGCCAGCAGTTTGAGTCTGAGTGGGACTCCCTACTACGAGCAGTACTTC | - | TRBV12-3/TRBV12-4 | few | TRBJ2-7
CASSHHTSGEVKQYF | TGTGCCAGCAGCCATCACACTAGCGGAGAGGTAAAGCAGTACTTC | TRBD2 | TRBV3-1 | - | TRBJ2-5
CSVRLGVDTQYF | TGCAGCGTCCGACTAGGGGTAGATACGCAGTATTTT | - | TRBV29-1 | - | TRBJ2-3
CASFTQNNEQYF | TGTGCCAGCTTCACACAGAACAATGAGCAGTACTTC | - | TRBV5-6 | - | TRBJ2-7
CATSLTGAGANVLTF | TGTGCCACCAGCTTGACAGGGGCTGGGGCCAACGTCCTGACTTTC | TRBD1 | TRBV24-1 | - | TRBJ2-6
CASRNCGPTDTQYF | TGCGCCAGTAGGAACTGCGGACCCACAGATACGCAGTATTTT | - | TRBV5-1 | - | TRBJ2-3
CATSESQETQFF | TGTGCCACCAGTGAGTCTCAAGAGACCCAGTTCTTC | - | TRBV24-1 | - | TRBJ2-1
CSARLAGGLYEQYF | TGCAGTGCTAGATTGGCAGGGGGCTTGTACGAGCAGTACTTC | TRBD1 | TRBV20-1 | - | TRBJ2-7
CAISPSRGLETQYF | TGTGCCATCAGTCCGTCCAGGGGGTTGGAGACCCAGTACTTC | TRBD1 | TRBV10-3 | - | TRBJ2-5
CASSLEARDYEQYF | TGTGCCAGCAGCTTAGAGGCCAGGGACTACGAGCAGTACTTC | - | TRBV7-2 | - | TRBJ2-7
CASSQERTETYEQYF | TGTGCCAGCAGCCAAGAGAGGACGGAGACCTACGAGCAGTACTTC | - | TRBV4-2 | - | TRBJ2-7
CASSQGGPLQRYEQYF | TGCGCCAGCAGCCAAGGAGGGCCCCTACAGAGATACGAGCAGTACTTC | - | TRBV4-1 | - | TRBJ2-7
CSVEGVSGKGTDTQYF | TGCAGCGTTGAAGGAGTCAGCGGGAAGGGCACAGATACGCAGTATTTT | TRBD2 | TRBV29-1 | - | TRBJ2-3
CASSVVRAGVDEQFF | TGTGCCAGCAGCGTAGTACGAGCGGGAGTCGATGAGCAGTTCTTC | TRBD2 | TRBV9 | - | TRBJ2-1
CASSREDGDTQYF | TGTGCCAGCAGCCGCGAGGATGGAGATACGCAGTATTTT | - | TRBV7-3 | - | TRBJ2-3
CASSPRGTNIQYF | TGTGCCAGCAGCCCCAGGGGTACCAACATTCAGTACTTC | - | TRBV7-2 | - | TRBJ2-4
CASSYSAVTSTDTQYF | TGTGCCAGCAGTTACAGTGCGGTTACTAGCACAGATACGCAGTATTTT | - | TRBV6-2/TRBV6-3 | - | TRBJ2-3
CASSPRQEPNQPQHF | TGCGCCAGCAGCCCCCGACAGGAGCCTAATCAGCCCCAGCATTTT | - | TRBV4-1 | - | TRBJ1-5
CASSYGGQDSYEQFF | TGTGCCAGCAGTTACGGCGGACAGGATTCCTACGAGCAGTTCTTC | TRBD1 | TRBV6-6 | - | TRBJ2-1
CATYYAPFTYEQYF | TGTGCCACATATTACGCACCTTTTACCTACGAGCAGTACTTC | - | TRBV24-1 | - | TRBJ2-7
CASSLERGRTDTQYF | TGTGCCAGCTCACTCGAGCGGGGGAGGACAGATACGCAGTATTTT | TRBD2 | TRBV18 | - | TRBJ2-3
CASSLGAWGETQYF | TGTGCCAGCAGCTTAGGGGCGTGGGGAGAGACCCAGTACTTC | - | TRBV7-2 | few | TRBJ2-5
CATSRDRIYGYTF | TGTGCCACCAGCAGAGATCGGATCTATGGCTACACCTTC | - | TRBV15 | few | TRBJ1-2
CASSHFRRGGGYTF | TGTGCCAGCAGCCATTTCCGTCGCGGGGGAGGCTACACCTTC | - | TRBV3-1 | many | TRBJ1-2
CASSVVGDSATGELFF | TGTGCCAGCAGCGTAGTAGGGGACAGTGCGACCGGGGAGCTGTTTTTT | TRBD1 | TRBV9 | - | TRBJ2-2
CASRPTGLGNPDTQYF | TGTGCCAGCAGACCCACGGGACTAGGAAACCCAGATACGCAGTATTTT | TRBD2 | TRBV6-5 | - | TRBJ2-3
CSAREQTDTQYF | TGCAGTGCTAGAGAGCAAACAGATACGCAGTATTTT | - | TRBV20-1 | - | TRBJ2-3
CASSPDNRSYNEQFF | TGTGCCAGCAGCCCCGACAATCGCTCCTACAATGAGCAGTTCTTC | - | TRBV7-2 | - | TRBJ2-1
CSVNRGAEQFF | TGCAGCGTCAACAGAGGCGCTGAGCAGTTCTTC | - | TRBV29-1 | few | TRBJ2-1
CASRKPGQANTQYF | TGTGCCAGCAGGAAACCAGGCCAAGCGAATACGCAGTATTTT | - | TRBV6-2/TRBV6-3 | - | TRBJ2-3
CAISESRITTEGYTF | TGTGCCATCAGTGAGTCGAGGATCACAACGGAGGGCTACACCTTC | - | TRBV10-3 | - | TRBJ1-2
CAISDTIRDRSYEQYF | TGTGCCATCAGTGATACTATTAGGGACAGGAGCTACGAGCAGTACTTC | TRBD1 | TRBV10-3 | - | TRBJ2-7
CASSEFLGAKTEAFF | TGTGCCAGCAGTGAATTTTTGGGGGCGAAAACTGAAGCTTTCTTT | - | TRBV25-1 | once | TRBJ1-1
CASSSLGSGPKNIQYF | TGTGCCAGCTCATCACTAGGCAGTGGCCCCAAAAACATTCAGTACTTC | - | TRBV18 | - | TRBJ2-4
CSVEFDRVAYNEQFF | TGCAGCGTCGAATTCGACAGGGTTGCCTACAATGAGCAGTTCTTC | TRBD1 | TRBV29-1 | - | TRBJ2-1
CASSLDGSNNYGYTF | TGCGCCAGCAGCTTGGACGGTTCCAATAACTATGGCTACACCTTC | - | TRBV5-1 | - | TRBJ1-2
CASSYGRLGRSYNEQFF | TGTGCCAGCAGCTACGGCAGGCTCGGACGGTCCTACAATGAGCAGTTCTTC | - | TRBV7-3 | - | TRBJ2-1
CSADPHRGRETQYF | TGCAGTGCTGACCCTCACAGGGGGCGGGAGACCCAGTACTTC | TRBD1 | TRBV20-1 | - | TRBJ2-5
CSVTAAQSGATDTQYF | TGCAGCGTTACAGCGGCCCAATCGGGGGCTACAGATACGCAGTATTTT | - | TRBV29-1 | - | TRBJ2-3
CASSDRRPGQGPSGANVLTF | TGTGCCAGCAGTGACCGGAGACCGGGACAGGGCCCCTCTGGGGCCAACGTCCTGACTTTC | TRBD1 | TRBV6-2/TRBV6-3 | few | TRBJ2-6
CAGSLALAGGYEQYF | TGTGCCGGCAGTTTAGCGCTAGCGGGAGGGTACGAGCAGTACTTC | TRBD2 | TRBV28 | - | TRBJ2-7
CASSVSQASSSGYTF | TGTGCCAGCAGTGTTTCCCAGGCCAGCAGTTCTGGCTACACCTTC | - | TRBV2 | few | TRBJ1-2
CASSLSTGRRWYGYTF | TGTGCCAGCAGCTTATCCACCGGGAGGAGGTGGTATGGCTACACCTTC | - | TRBV7-3 | - | TRBJ1-2
CASRIPGLAYNEQFF | TGTGCCAGCAGAATACCGGGACTAGCGTACAATGAGCAGTTCTTC | TRBD2 | TRBV25-1 | many | TRBJ2-1
CASSLDRGSEQYF | TGTGCCAGCAGCTTGGACAGGGGTTCCGAGCAGTACTTC | TRBD1 | TRBV5-8 | few | TRBJ2-7
CASSLTSGNVYNEQFF | TGTGCCAGCAGCTTAACTAGCGGGAACGTTTACAATGAGCAGTTCTTC | TRBD2 | TRBV7-3 | few | TRBJ2-1
CASSLQGQGYTF | TGTGCCAGCAGCTTACAGGGGCAAGGCTACACCTTC | TRBD1 | TRBV5-6 | - | TRBJ1-2
CASSDLQGSGSYEQYF | TGTGCCAGCAGTGACCTACAGGGGAGTGGCTCCTACGAGCAGTACTTC | TRBD1 | TRBV6-1 | - | TRBJ2-7
CASQYGTAVSGANVLTF | TGCGCCAGCCAATACGGGACGGCCGTCTCTGGGGCCAACGTCCTGACTTTC | - | TRBV5-1 | few | TRBJ2-6
CASSLGRRVTNEKLFF | TGCGCCAGCAGCTTGGGGAGGCGGGTCACTAATGAAAAACTGTTTTTT | - | TRBV5-1 | - | TRBJ1-4
CSARDLSGLVNEQFF | TGCAGTGCTAGAGATCTTTCCGGGTTGGTGAATGAGCAGTTCTTC | - | TRBV20-1 | - | TRBJ2-1
CASRMLLSSYEQYF | TGTGCCAGCAGGATGCTCCTCAGCTCCTACGAGCAGTACTTC | - | TRBV27 | - | TRBJ2-7
CSARDLITRQAGGRTAEAFF | TGCAGTGCTAGAGATCTTATAACCCGGCAAGCAGGGGGCCGGACGGCTGAAGCTTTCTTT | TRBD1 | TRBV20-1 | - | TRBJ1-1
CAIAEGFNYGYTF | TGTGCCATCGCAGAGGGCTTTAACTATGGCTACACCTTC | - | TRBV10-3 | - | TRBJ1-2
CSVQGANDYGYTF | TGCAGCGTGCAGGGGGCGAACGACTATGGCTACACCTTC | TRBD1 | TRBV29-1 | - | TRBJ1-2
CSARDVAGFGDTQYF | TGCAGTGCTAGAGATGTAGCGGGGTTTGGAGATACGCAGTATTTT | TRBD2 | TRBV20-1 | - | TRBJ2-3
CASSGVFFGTQYF | TGTGCCAGCAGTGGGGTATTTTTTGGGACCCAGTACTTC | - | TRBV2 | - | TRBJ2-5